This TCR beta chain was found in a study of technical replicates of blood from a few donors. The repertoire was sequenced with immunoSEQ multiplex PCR; TCRdb's copy has only in-frame clones and lacks some. The top ten clones hold under 6% of a sample with tens of thousands of clones, approximately 88% of them seen once. The CDR3 has 13 amino acids. The germline V gene has CDR1 SGHNT and CDR2 YYREEE (reference sequence). With V trimmed by 10 bases and J by 4 bases, 6 bases remained unmatched. This TCR derives from a human donor in good health. Some clones in this sample may be carry-over from other donors' samples. The sample was PBMCs. The V and J genes are TRBV5-4 and TRBJ2-1; 9 bases map to TRBD1. CDR3 amino acids: CAGGDRVYNEQFF. In nucleotides, the CDR3 is TGTGCCGGGGGGGACAGGGTATACAATGAGCAGTTCTTC.